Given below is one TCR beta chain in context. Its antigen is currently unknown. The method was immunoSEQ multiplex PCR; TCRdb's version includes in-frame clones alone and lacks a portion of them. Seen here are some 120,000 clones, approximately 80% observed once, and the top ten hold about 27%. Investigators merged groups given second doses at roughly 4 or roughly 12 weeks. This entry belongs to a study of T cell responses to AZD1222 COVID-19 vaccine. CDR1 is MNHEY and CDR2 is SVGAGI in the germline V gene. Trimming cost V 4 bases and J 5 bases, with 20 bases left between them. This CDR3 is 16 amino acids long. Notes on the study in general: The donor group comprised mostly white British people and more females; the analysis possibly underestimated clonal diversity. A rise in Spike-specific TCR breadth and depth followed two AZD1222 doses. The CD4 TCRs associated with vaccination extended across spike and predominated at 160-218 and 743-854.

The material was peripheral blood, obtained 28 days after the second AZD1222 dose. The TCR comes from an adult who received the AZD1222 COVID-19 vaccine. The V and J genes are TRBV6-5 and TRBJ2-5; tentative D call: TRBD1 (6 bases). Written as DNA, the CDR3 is TGTGCCAGCAGTTCCTTCCCGACAGGAGGCGAGGAGACCCAGTACTTC. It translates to CASSSFPTGGEETQYF.